This section outlines one T cell receptor beta chain sequence together with its context. Using immunoSEQ multiplex PCR, the repertoire was profiled, and TCRdb retains in-frame clones only, with some absent. Altogether tens of thousands of clones are present, 65% to 80% being singletons, with the ten largest covering 22%. This sample is drawn from a study of control samples from healthy donors and cancer patients. Germline CDR1 is MGHDK and CDR2 is SYGVNS. The CDR3 sequence is 13 residues long. V lost 2 bases, J lost 4 bases, and 8 bases lay in between. This chain joins TRBV25-1 and TRBJ2-5; unclear D gene. The sequence came from a man aged 55 to 70 with head and neck cancer. Sequencing was performed on PBMCs. The CDR3 DNA follows: TGTGCCAGCAGTGAAGGCAGTTCAGAGACCCAGTACTTC. Amino acid sequence: CASSEGSSETQYF.